The next 12 T cell receptor beta chains were all read from a single sample in a study of cytomegalovirus exposure and HLA in healthy donors. The PCR ran on 60 Vbeta and 13 Jbeta primers. Sequencing was performed with immunoSEQ multiplex PCR; in TCRdb, only in-frame clones are kept and a portion is missing. The data hold around 100,000 clones, with 65% to 85% observed a single time. Input material: PBMCs. The receptor source for this set is a young man in good health and CMV-seronegative.

The table lists this clone with a few counts. The chain uses TRBV29-1 and TRBJ1-2; 7 bases are shared with TRBD1. Per the germline V gene, CDR1 is SQVTM and CDR2 is ANQGSEA. The CDR3 spans 11 residues. The V gene end was trimmed by 8 bases and the J gene end by 8 bases; junction bases not matched to a gene: 8. The CDR3 nucleotides read TGCAGCATTAGACAGGGCCAGGGCTACACCTTC. The encoded protein is CSIRQGQGYTF.

V gene TRBV7-8 combines with J gene TRBJ2-2; 10 nucleotides align to TRBD2. The length of the CDR3 is 17 residues. Trimming cost V 0 bases and J 5 bases; bases outside gene matches: 6. Germline V gene lookup returns CDR1 SGHVS and CDR2 FQNEAQ. CDR3 nucleotide sequence: TGTGCCAGCAGCTTAGCAATCCTAGCGGGAGTTACCGGGGAGCTGTTTTTT. Its protein is CASSLAILAGVTGELFF.

This clone was observed a single time. This sequence joins TRBV6-4 and TRBJ1-2; the D is unclear. The CDR3 is 15 amino acids. Germline-derived CDR1 and CDR2 are MRHNA and SNTAGT. V was shortened by 0 bases and J by 0 bases, with 8 bases between the two germline ends. CDR3 nucleotide sequence: TGTGCCAGCAGTGACTCACCGGGAACTAACTATGGCTACACCTTC. It encodes CASSDSPGTNYGYTF.

CDR3 sequence reads: CASSASGQETQYF. CDR3 bases: TGTGCCAGCAGTGCTTCGGGCCAAGAGACCCAGTACTTC. V and J are TRBV2 and TRBJ2-5; D not resolved. Germline V gives CDR1 SNHLY, CDR2 FYNNEI. V lost 4 bases and J 1 base, leaving 7 bases between the germline ends. This CDR3 is built from 13 residues.

The gene calls are TRBV10-1 and TRBJ1-1; 12 bases are a match to TRBD1. The CDR3 extends over 16 amino acids. The V segment lost 5 bases and the J segment 5 bases; nucleotides outside the gene matches: 9. Germline CDR1 and CDR2: WNHNN and SYGVQD (reference sequence). DNA for the CDR3: TGCGCCAGCAGTACCGGGACAGGGGGCTCGCGGACTGAAGCTTTCTTT. This translates into CASSTGTGGSRTEAFF.

The chain is built from TRBV5-1 and TRBJ1-1, with 10 bases identical to TRBD1. CDR1 and CDR2 (germline): SGHRS, YFSETQ. V shed 1 base and J 4 bases; nucleotides not matched to a gene: 7. This CDR3 is built from 16 residues. CDR3 nucleotide sequence: TGCGCCAGCAGCTTGTTGACAGGGGGCAGGAGCACTGAAGCTTTCTTT. Its translation: CASSLLTGGRSTEAFF.

The chain has TRBV5-6 and TRBJ1-5, with D possibly matching TRBD1 (5 bases). The germline gives CDR1 SGHDT, CDR2 YYEEEE. V shed 0 bases and J shed 2 bases, with 9 bases lying between them. This CDR3 has 15 residues. In DNA, the CDR3 is TGTGCCAGCAGCTTGGCAGGGTTGGGCAATCAGCCCCAGCATTTT. This translates into CASSLAGLGNQPQHF.

This chain joins TRBV7-8 and TRBJ2-7; D is possibly TRBD1 (5 bases). Trimming cost V 0 bases and J 2 bases, with 8 bases left between them. Germline CDR1 and CDR2: SGHVS and FQNEAQ. This CDR3 has 14 residues. CDR3 protein: CASSLASGTYEQYF. The CDR3 DNA reads as TGTGCCAGCAGCTTAGCGTCAGGGACCTACGAGCAGTACTTC.

The V and J genes are TRBV11-2 and TRBJ1-1; maybe TRBD1 (5 bases). Per the germline V gene, CDR1 is SGHAT and CDR2 is FQNNGV. Between the trimmed V and J ends, which lost 5 bases and 8 bases, there was a span of 9 bases. The CDR3 is made up of 11 amino acids. CDR3 sequence reads: CASSLHREAFF. The DNA of the CDR3 is TGTGCCAGCAGCCTCCACAGGGAAGCTTTCTTT.

The table lists this clone with a few counts. The chain uses TRBV10-3 and TRBJ1-3, with D tentatively TRBD1 (6 bases). This CDR3 is 18 amino acids long. Germline CDR1 is ENHRY and CDR2 is SYGVKD. With 7 bases removed from V and 0 bases from J, the gap between germline ends came to 22 bases. The chain's CDR3 is CAITLGDRPQPSGNTIYF. DNA of the CDR3: TGTGCCATCACTCTAGGAGACAGGCCTCAACCCTCTGGAAACACCATATATTTT.

The chain employs TRBV6-4 and TRBJ1-5, with unresolved D. Trimming pared 6 bases from V and 7 bases from J, leaving 7 bases between. This CDR3 is 11 amino acids long. Per germline, CDR1 MRHNA and CDR2 SNTAGT. In DNA, the CDR3 is TGTGCCAGCAGGGGCAGGCAGCCCCAGCATTTT. Protein product: CASRGRQPQHF.

The chain couples TRBV27 to TRBJ1-1; 10 positions match TRBD1. CDR3 length: 16 residues. CDR1 and CDR2 (germline): MNHEY, SMNVEV (reference sequence). Trimming at V came to 1 base and at J to 0 bases, leaving 2 bases not matched to a gene. CDR3 coding DNA: TGTGCCAGCAGTTTATTCGGGACAGGGGTGAACACTGAAGCTTTCTTT. It codes for CASSLFGTGVNTEAFF.